One T cell receptor beta chain is described in this entry. What it recognizes is unknown. The data belong to a study of cytomegalovirus exposure and HLA in healthy donors. Losses at the gene ends were 3 bases for V and 2 bases for J; bases not matched to a gene: 9. The CDR3 covers 18 residues. CDR1 is MRHNA, CDR2 SNTAGT, per germline. Broader study findings: The investigators catalogued 150 to 200 TCR beta chains as cytomegalovirus-associated. Most TCR sequences were uncommon, yet certain public TCRs appeared in many donors. DRB1 showed the most TCR associations and HLA-C the fewest in a later analysis, as rates varied by HLA locus. A later analysis found that most CMV-associated TCR beta chains appeared HLA-restricted.

The PCR used 60 Vbeta and 13 Jbeta primers. This table comes from immunoSEQ multiplex PCR, and its TCRdb copy is limited to in-frame clones, with some not included. The sample has tens of thousands of clones. Material for sequencing was PBMCs. J is TRBJ1-5 and V is TRBV6-4, with 11 bases fitting TRBD1. The sequence was obtained from a man aged 45 to 65 in good health and CMV-seropositive. The CDR3 is CASSEPGQGDGGNQPQHF. The CDR3 coding sequence is TGTGCCAGCAGTGAACCGGGACAGGGGGATGGGGGCAATCAGCCCCAGCATTTT.